Listed here is a single T cell receptor (beta chain). This specimen belongs to a study of preoperative IRX-2 immunotherapy in early breast cancer. The data were produced by immunoSEQ multiplex PCR, yet TCRdb's version contains in-frame clones alone and is incomplete. The sample consists of about 98,000 clones, 80% to 90% of them appearing once. Treatment specified: preoperative locoregional IRX-2 cytokine immunotherapy. This phase Ib study tested locoregional IRX-2 cytokine immunotherapy given before surgery. Germline trimming cut 3 bases from V and 4 bases from J; bases unmatched to any gene: 6. CDR3 length equals 15 residues. Germline-derived CDR1 and CDR2 are MRHNA and SNTAGT.

The J gene is TRBJ1-5, the V gene TRBV6-4; 7 positions match TRBD1. The source is a human donor with breast cancer. Sequencing used tumor tissue, obtained after IRX-2 immunotherapy. The CDR3 nucleotides are TGTGCCAGCAGTGAAGCCCGACAGGGAAATCAGCCCCAGCATTTT. Its protein product is CASSEARQGNQPQHF.